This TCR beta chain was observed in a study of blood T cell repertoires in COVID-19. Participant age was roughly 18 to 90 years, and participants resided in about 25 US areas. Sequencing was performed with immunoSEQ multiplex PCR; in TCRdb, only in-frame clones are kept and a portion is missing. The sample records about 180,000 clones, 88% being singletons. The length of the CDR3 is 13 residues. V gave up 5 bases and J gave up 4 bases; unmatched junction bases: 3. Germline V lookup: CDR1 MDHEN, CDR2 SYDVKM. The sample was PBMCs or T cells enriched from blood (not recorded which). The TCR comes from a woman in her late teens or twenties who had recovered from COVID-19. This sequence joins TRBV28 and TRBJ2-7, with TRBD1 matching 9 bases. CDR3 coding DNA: TGTGCCAGCAGTATTGACAGGGGGTACGAGCAGTACTTC. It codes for CASSIDRGYEQYF.